A selection of T cell receptor beta chains follows, all from one sample in a study of shared clonotypes between healthy human individuals. This table comes from immunoSEQ multiplex PCR, and its TCRdb copy is limited to in-frame clones, with some not included. The sample contains about half a million clones, around 79% of which appear only once. Sequencing was done on a sample of PBMCs. The receptor set was obtained from a woman between 40 and 50 years old in good health. Some clones in this sample may be carry-over from other donors' samples. Each CDR3 is given with its conserved first and last residue. The D gene is left open where the match is weak. Where a row states a size, it is once, few, many or the class of an expanded clone; other rows omit it.

cdr3_length	v_call	clone_size	d_call	j_call	cdr3_nt	cdr3_aa
15	TRBV18	.	.	TRBJ1-4	TGTGCCAGCTCACCAGGGTTCAATAGTAATGAAAAACTGTTTTTT	CASSPGFNSNEKLFF
15	TRBV10-3	.	TRBD2	TRBJ2-3	TGTGCCATCAGTCGACTAGCGGGAGAGACAGATACGCAGTATTTT	CAISRLAGETDTQYF
17	TRBV19	.	TRBD1	TRBJ1-1	TGTGCCAGTTCCGCCCAGGCAGGGGGCGTTGGGTTCACTGAAGCTTTCTTT	CASSAQAGGVGFTEAFF
11	TRBV25-1	.	.	TRBJ1-1	TGTGCCAGCAGTGGTTATACTGAAGCTTTCTTT	CASSGYTEAFF
13	TRBV11-2	once	.	TRBJ2-7	TGTGCCAGCAGCTTATACTCCTCTTACGAGCAGTACTTC	CASSLYSSYEQYF
16	TRBV4-1	.	.	TRBJ1-4	TGCGCCAGCAGCCAAGGGGCTTTGGGTGTTAATGAAAAACTGTTTTTT	CASSQGALGVNEKLFF
15	TRBV4-1	.	.	TRBJ2-7	TGCGCCAGCAGCCCAGGTGGAGGGCGAGGGTACGAGCAGTACTTC	CASSPGGGRGYEQYF
19	TRBV7-9	.	.	TRBJ2-6	TGTGCCAGCAGCTTAGGTATTGGCAGGGGCTCCTCTGGGGCCAACGTCCTGACTTTC	CASSLGIGRGSSGANVLTF
14	TRBV28	once	.	TRBJ2-5	TGTGCCAGCAGTACTAACAGGGCGACGGAGACCCAGTACTTC	CASSTNRATETQYF
15	TRBV5-1	.	.	TRBJ2-1	TGCGCCAGCAGCTTCCGGGACCCGAGGGGGAATGAGCAGTTCTTC	CASSFRDPRGNEQFF
13	TRBV6-6	.	.	TRBJ2-7	TGTGCCAGCAGCCCCCAGGGGACCTACGAGCAGTACTTC	CASSPQGTYEQYF
9	TRBV7-9	.	.	TRBJ1-5	TGTGCCAGCACACAGCCCCAGCATTTT	CASTQPQHF
16	TRBV2	once	TRBD2	TRBJ2-3	TGTGCCAGCACCCGCGAAGCGGGAGGGAACACAGATACGCAGTATTTT	CASTREAGGNTDTQYF
15	TRBV7-2	.	TRBD2	TRBJ2-7	TGTGCCAGCAGCCAACTAGCGGGAGCTTTCTACGAGCAGTACTTC	CASSQLAGAFYEQYF
18	TRBV4-1	.	.	TRBJ1-2	TGCGCCAGCAGCCAATATCGGTCCCCAAAAGAGGCGGGCTATGGCTACACCTTC	CASSQYRSPKEAGYGYTF
14	TRBV28	few	.	TRBJ2-7	TGTGCCAGCGGGCCCCCTGGGACCCGACAAAAGCAGTACTTC	CASGPPGTRQKQYF
15	TRBV7-9	.	TRBD1	TRBJ2-7	TGTGCCAGCAGCCAGACAGGGGACAGCTCCTACGAGCAGTACTTC	CASSQTGDSSYEQYF
18	TRBV7-9	.	TRBD2	TRBJ2-2	TGTGCCAGCAGCTCCGGACTAGCGGGAACAATGAACACCGGGGAGCTGTTTTTT	CASSSGLAGTMNTGELFF
12	TRBV27	.	.	TRBJ2-1	TGTGCCAGCAGTTACGGCCACAATGAGCAGTTCTTC	CASSYGHNEQFF
17	TRBV7-9	.	TRBD2	TRBJ2-1	TGTGCCAGCAGCTCCGGGACTAGCGGGAGCTCCTACAATGAGCAGTTCTTC	CASSSGTSGSSYNEQFF
15	TRBV2	.	.	TRBJ1-2	TGTGCCAGCAGTGTAGGGGGGATCGAGAGCTATGGCTACACCTTC	CASSVGGIESYGYTF
16	TRBV19	.	.	TRBJ2-1	TGTGCCAGTAGTATCTTCGGACTACCCGGGTACAATGAGCAGTTCTTC	CASSIFGLPGYNEQFF
14	TRBV5-1	.	.	TRBJ1-1	TGCGCCAGCAGCAAACAGGGTGGGGGGACTGAAGCTTTCTTT	CASSKQGGGTEAFF
18	TRBV7-9	.	.	TRBJ2-5	TGTGCCAGCAGCCCCACGGGGAGTTTAGCGGACTACCAAGAGACCCAGTACTTC	CASSPTGSLADYQETQYF